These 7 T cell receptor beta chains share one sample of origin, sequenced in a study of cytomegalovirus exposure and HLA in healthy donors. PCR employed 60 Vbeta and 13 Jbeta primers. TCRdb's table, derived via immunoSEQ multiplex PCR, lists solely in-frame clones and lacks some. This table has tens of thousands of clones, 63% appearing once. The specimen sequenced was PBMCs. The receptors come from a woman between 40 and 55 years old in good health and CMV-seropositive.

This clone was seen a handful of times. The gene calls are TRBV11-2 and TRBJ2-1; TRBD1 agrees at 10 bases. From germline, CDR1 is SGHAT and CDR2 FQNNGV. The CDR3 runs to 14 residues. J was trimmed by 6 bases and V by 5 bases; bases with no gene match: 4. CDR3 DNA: TGTGCCAGCAGCCTCAGGACAGGGGGCAATGAGCAGTTCTTC. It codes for CASSLRTGGNEQFF.

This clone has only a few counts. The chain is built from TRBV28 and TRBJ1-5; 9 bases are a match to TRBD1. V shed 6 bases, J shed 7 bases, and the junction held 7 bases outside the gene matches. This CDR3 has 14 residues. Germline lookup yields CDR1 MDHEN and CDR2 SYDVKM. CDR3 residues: CASRLQGAGQPQHF. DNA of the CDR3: TGTGCCAGCAGATTACAGGGGGCTGGGCAGCCCCAGCATTTT.

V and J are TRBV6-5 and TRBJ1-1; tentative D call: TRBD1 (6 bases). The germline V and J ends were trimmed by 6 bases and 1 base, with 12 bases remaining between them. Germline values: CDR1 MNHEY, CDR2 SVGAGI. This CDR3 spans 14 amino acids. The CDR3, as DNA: TGTGCCAGCAGACAGGGAATGTGGAACACTGAAGCTTTCTTT. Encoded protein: CASRQGMWNTEAFF.

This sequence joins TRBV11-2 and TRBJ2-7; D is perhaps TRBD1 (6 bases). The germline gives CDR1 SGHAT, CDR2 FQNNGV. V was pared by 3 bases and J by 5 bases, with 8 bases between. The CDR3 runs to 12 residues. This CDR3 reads CASSFRGHEQYF. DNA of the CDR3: TGTGCCAGCAGCTTCAGGGGCCACGAGCAGTACTTC.

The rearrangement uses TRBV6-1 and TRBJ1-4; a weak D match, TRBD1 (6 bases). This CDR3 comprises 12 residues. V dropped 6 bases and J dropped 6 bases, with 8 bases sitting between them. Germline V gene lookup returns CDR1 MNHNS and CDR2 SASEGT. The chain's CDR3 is CASSKGDEKLFF. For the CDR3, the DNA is TGTGCCAGCAGCAAGGGGGATGAAAAACTGTTTTTT.

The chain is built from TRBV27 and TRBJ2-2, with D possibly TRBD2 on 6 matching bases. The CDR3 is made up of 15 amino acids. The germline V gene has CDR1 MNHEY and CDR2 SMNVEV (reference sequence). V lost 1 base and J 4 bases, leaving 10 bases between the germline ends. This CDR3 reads CASSLLGTFTGELFF. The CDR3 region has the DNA TGTGCCAGCAGTTTATTAGGGACTTTCACCGGGGAGCTGTTTTTT.

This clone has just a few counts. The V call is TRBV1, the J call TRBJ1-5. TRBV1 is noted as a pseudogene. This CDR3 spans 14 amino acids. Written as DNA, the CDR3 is TGCACCAGCAGCCAAGATTCGGGGAAAGGGCCCCAGCATTTT. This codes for CTSSQDSGKGPQHF.